Sequencing of this TCR beta chain was carried out in a study of blood T cells in healthy people across ages (dated by TCRdb to 2014 to 2015). For context, the study as a whole: In model experiments, template switching captured about one uniquely barcoded TCR beta cDNA molecule for every two T cells. To avoid experimental bias, donors of different ages were spread randomly across the sequencing lanes. Age-related changes in TCR beta repertoire diversity were measured in the study by deep sequencing normalized with unique cDNA molecular identifiers. Donors were grouped into four age groups: young (average approximately 15 years), middle-aged (around 39), aged (62) and long-lived (about 90). Using the same blood draw, the study looked at two additional independent replicas of 1 million unique cDNA reads for two donors, one aged 18 to 30 and the other aged 80 or older. What the work shows at the level of the full study, not this receptor alone: Because profiling used bulk unsorted PBMCs, naive and antigen-experienced compartments could not be compared conclusively. Estimates of total diversity based on one million sequenced T cells were regarded as lower bounds and as underestimates. Observed TCR beta diversity per million T cells fell roughly linearly with age, and a significant reduction was already apparent by age roughly 40. The long-lived group showed more naive CD4+ T cells, fewer expanded clones and increased TCR diversity than the aged group, suggesting age selection. A strong correlation was found between observed TCR beta diversity and the percentage of naive T cells measured by flow cytometry. Because the CMV infection status of the donors was unknown, age-related changes in expanded clonotypes may potentially have been confounded.

Donors were roughly 40 systemically healthy Caucasian individuals from Russia aged roughly 6 to 95 years. Each donor gave approximately 9.4 milliliters of peripheral blood, drawn into EDTA-treated Vacutainer tubes. PBMCs were isolated by Ficoll-Paque density-gradient centrifugation, with at least 7 million obtained per sample. Trizol reagent was used to extract total RNA from the PBMCs, yielding at least 5.5 micrograms per sample. Naive CD45RAhigh/CD27high T cell percentages were measured by flow cytometry on a PBMC aliquot from every donor. This clonotype was detected a few times. Its antigen specificity is not known. The input lacks base qualities; no much larger clone sits a single base away. Library method: 5' RACE. A second roughly 7 to 11 cycle PCR used a sample-barcoded 5' primer and a J-beta primer mix. Each TCR beta cDNA molecule received a unique molecular identifier from a template-switch 5' adaptor carrying 12 random nucleotides. Each sample yielded at least 2.5 million CDR3-containing paired-end reads. First-strand cDNA was synthesized from all RNA with the Mint cDNA synthesis kit, primed by a TRBC-specific oligonucleotide. Following uracil-DNA glycosylase treatment, a first 18-cycle PCR with universal primers M1SS and BC2_uni_R was performed on all cDNA. On the study's bioinformatics: For normalization, 1 million high-quality reads were randomly selected from each sample, with every read carrying a distinct molecular identifier. Instead of being binned into consensus sequences, reads with shared molecular identifiers were discarded. MiTCR, set to a Q25 quality threshold and the strictest error-elimination algorithm, was used for CDR3 identification, clonotype clustering and error correction. Lower-bound total TCR beta diversity was estimated with a nonparametric unseen species model using Euler transformation. TCRdb reprocessed the public reads (quality trimming at Q25 with fastp, clone calling with MiXCR) and kept in-frame beta chains. A single entry per CDR3 protein holds the most common genes and DNA from its merged rows. Clone size and V and J calls follow TCRdb, not the original study. The table for this sample lists roughly 1.9 million distinct CDR3 sequences; about two fifths of them were counted only once. Approximately 22% of the sample lies in the top ten.

Trimming removed 7 bases from V and 8 bases from J; the gene matches leave 16 bases unexplained. The CDR1 and CDR2 encoded by the germline V gene are SQVTM and ANQGSEA. Measured from the cysteine to the phenylalanine, the CDR3 is 14 residues long. Just the 42-base CDR3 DNA is kept, in frame starting at base 1. Sequenced sample: blood. The sequence came from a human donor in good health. The chain uses TRBV29-1 and TRBJ1-2, with 7 middle bases fitting TRBD1. The base sequence is TGCAGCGCCCCGGGAACAAGCAGGGGGGTCGGCTACACCTTC. It codes for CSAPGTSRGVGYTF. With the portions outside the CDR3 filled from the reference TRBV29-1 and TRBJ1-2 genes, the complete variable region becomes SAVISQKPSRDICQRGTSLTIQCQVDSQVTMMFWYRQQPGQSLTLIATANQGSEATYESGFVIDKFPISRPNLTFSTLTVSNMSPEDSSIYLCSAPGTSRGVGYTFGSGTRLTVV.